This entry is about one T cell receptor (beta chain). Its cognate antigen is unknown. The CDR3 contains 13 residues. Germline V gene data show CDR1 as GTSNPN and CDR2 as SVGIG (reference sequence). Trimming took off 3 bases at V and 3 bases at J, with 9 bases between the two ends. The sequencing template was cDNA reverse transcribed from extracted RNA. The repertoire was sequenced with immunoSEQ multiplex PCR; TCRdb's copy has only in-frame clones and lacks some. Of 150,000 to 200,000 clones listed, roughly three fifths are singletons. These data come from a study of CD8+ T cells in alopecia areata. Study-level information: Percent of scalp involved defined treated patients' severity scores.

General study findings and limits: The study found tofacitinib significantly decreased scalp clonality and expanded CD8+ clones among the top 100.

The treatment here: oral pan-JAK inhibitor, 5-10 mg twice daily. This clonotype was obtained from a human donor with alopecia areata. Sequenced material: CD4+ T cells sorted from blood, taken at week 4, from a patient treated with tofacitinib. The chain recombines TRBV30 with TRBJ1-5, with unresolved D. CDR3: CAWRRAPNQPQHF. The DNA for the CDR3 is TGTGCCTGGAGGCGGGCCCCCAATCAGCCCCAGCATTTT.